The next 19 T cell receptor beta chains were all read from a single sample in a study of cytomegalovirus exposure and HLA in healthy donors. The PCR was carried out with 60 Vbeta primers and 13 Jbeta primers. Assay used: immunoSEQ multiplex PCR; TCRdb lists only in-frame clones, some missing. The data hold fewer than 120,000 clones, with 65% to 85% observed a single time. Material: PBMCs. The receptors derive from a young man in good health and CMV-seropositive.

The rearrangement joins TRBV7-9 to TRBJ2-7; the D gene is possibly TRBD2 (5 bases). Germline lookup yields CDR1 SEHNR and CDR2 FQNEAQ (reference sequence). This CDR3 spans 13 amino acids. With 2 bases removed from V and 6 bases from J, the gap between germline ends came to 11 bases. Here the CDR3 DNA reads TGTGCCAGCAGCTTACAGGCTCGGGGCGAGCAGTACTTC. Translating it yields CASSLQARGEQYF.

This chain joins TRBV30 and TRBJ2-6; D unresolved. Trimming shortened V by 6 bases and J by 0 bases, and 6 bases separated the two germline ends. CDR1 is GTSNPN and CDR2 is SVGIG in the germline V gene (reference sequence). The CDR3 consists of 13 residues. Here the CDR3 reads CACGFSGANVLTF. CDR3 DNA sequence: TGTGCCTGTGGCTTCTCTGGGGCCAACGTCCTGACTTTC.

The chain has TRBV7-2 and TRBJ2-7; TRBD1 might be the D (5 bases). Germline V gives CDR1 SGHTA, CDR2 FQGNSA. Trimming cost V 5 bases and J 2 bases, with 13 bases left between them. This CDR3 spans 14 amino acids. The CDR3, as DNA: TGTGCCAGCAGCCTTAGACAGCCACCCTACGAGCAGTACTTC. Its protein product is CASSLRQPPYEQYF.

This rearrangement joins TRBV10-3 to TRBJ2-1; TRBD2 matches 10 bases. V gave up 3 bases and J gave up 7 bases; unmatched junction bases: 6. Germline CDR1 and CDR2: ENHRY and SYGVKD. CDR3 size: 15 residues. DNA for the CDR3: TGTGCCATCAGTGACGGTCCGGGACTAGCGAATGAGCAGTTCTTC. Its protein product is CAISDGPGLANEQFF.

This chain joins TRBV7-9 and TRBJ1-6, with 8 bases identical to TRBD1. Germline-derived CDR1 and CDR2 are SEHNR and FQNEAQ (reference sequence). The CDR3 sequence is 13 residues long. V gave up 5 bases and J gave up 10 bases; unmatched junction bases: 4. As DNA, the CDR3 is TGTGCCAGCAGCGCCGGGACAGGCTCACCCCTCCACTTT. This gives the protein CASSAGTGSPLHF.

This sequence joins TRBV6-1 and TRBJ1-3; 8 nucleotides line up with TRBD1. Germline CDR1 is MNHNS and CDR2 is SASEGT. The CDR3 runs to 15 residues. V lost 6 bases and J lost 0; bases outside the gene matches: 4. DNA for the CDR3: TGTGCCAGCAGGGACAGGGCGGGCTCTGGAAACACCATATATTTT. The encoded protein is CASRDRAGSGNTIYF.

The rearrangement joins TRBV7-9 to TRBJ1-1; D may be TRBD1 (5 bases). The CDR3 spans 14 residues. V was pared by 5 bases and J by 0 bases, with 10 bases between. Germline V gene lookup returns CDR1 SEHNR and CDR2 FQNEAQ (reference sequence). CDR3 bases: TGTGCCAGCAGCCGACAGAGATTGAACACTGAAGCTTTCTTT. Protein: CASSRQRLNTEAFF.

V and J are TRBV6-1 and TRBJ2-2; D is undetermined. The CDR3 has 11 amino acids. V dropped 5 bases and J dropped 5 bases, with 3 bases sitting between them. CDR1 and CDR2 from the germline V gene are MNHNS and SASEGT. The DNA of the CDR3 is TGTGCCAGCAGTTTAACCGGGGAGCTGTTTTTT. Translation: CASSLTGELFF.

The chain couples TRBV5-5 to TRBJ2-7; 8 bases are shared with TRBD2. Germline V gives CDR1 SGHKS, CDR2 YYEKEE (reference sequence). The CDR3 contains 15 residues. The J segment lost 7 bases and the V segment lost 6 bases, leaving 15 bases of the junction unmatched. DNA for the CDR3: TGTGCCAGCACCCTCTCCTCGGGACTAGTTTGGGAGCAGTACTTC. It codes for CASTLSSGLVWEQYF.

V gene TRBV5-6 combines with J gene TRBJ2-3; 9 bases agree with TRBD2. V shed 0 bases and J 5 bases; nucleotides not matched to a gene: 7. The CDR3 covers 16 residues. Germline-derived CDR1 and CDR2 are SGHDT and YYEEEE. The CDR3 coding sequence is TGTGCCAGCAGCTTGGGCGGGGGGGCCTATTTAGATACGCAGTATTTT. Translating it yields CASSLGGGAYLDTQYF.

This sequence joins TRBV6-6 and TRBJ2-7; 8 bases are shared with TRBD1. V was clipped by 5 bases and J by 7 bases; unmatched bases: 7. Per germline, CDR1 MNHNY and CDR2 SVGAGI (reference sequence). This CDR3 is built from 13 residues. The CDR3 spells CASSPDRDREQYF. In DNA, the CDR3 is TGTGCCAGCAGTCCGGACAGGGATCGGGAGCAGTACTTC.

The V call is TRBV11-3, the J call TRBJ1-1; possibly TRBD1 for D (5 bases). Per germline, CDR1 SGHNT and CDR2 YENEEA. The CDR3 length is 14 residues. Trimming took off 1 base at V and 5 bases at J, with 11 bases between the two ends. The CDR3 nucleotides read TGTGCCAGCAGCTTAGGCAGGGAAGGGACTGAAGCTTTCTTT. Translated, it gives CASSLGREGTEAFF.

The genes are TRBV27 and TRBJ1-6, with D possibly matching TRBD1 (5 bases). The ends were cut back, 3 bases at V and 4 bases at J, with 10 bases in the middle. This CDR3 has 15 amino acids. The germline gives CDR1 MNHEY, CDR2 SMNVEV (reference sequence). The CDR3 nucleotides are TGTGCCAGCAGTTTGTGGGGCGGATATAATTCACCCCTCCACTTT. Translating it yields CASSLWGGYNSPLHF.

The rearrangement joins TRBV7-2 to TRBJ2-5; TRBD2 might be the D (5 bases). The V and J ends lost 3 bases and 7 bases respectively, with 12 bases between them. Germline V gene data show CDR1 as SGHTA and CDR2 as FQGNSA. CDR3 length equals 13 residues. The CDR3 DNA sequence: TGTGCCAGCAGCTTGGACTCCGTGGGGACCCAGTACTTC. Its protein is CASSLDSVGTQYF.

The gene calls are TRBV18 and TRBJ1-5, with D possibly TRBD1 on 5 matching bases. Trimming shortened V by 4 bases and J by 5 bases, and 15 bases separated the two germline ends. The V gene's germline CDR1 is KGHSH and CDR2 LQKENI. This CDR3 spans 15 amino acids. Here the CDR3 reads CASSRDQGEDQPQHF. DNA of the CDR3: TGTGCCAGCTCACGCGACCAGGGTGAGGATCAGCCCCAGCATTTT.

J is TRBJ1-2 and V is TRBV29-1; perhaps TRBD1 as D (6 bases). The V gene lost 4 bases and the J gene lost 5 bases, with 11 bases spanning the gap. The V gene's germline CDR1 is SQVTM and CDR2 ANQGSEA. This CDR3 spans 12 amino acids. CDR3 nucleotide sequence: TGCAGCGTTGGGACAGACGATTATGGCTACACCTTC. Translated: CSVGTDDYGYTF.

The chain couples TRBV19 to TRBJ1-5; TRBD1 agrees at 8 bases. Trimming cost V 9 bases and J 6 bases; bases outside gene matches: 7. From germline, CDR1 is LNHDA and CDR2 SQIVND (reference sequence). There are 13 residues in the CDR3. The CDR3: CASGQGDGQPQHF. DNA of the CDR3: TGTGCCAGCGGACAGGGAGATGGTCAGCCCCAGCATTTT.

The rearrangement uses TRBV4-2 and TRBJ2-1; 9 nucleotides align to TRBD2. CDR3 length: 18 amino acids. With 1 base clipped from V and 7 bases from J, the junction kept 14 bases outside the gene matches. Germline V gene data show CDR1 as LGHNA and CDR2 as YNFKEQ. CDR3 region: CASSQGRELAGSRNEQFF. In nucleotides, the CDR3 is TGTGCCAGCAGCCAAGGTCGGGAGCTAGCGGGGTCGAGGAATGAGCAGTTCTTC.

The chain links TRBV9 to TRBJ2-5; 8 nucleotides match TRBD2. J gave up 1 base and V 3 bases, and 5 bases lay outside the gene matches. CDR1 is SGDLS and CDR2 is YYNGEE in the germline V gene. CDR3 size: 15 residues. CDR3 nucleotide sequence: TGTGCCAGCAGCGCCCTAGCGGGCCCCCAAGAGACCCAGTACTTC. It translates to CASSALAGPQETQYF.